This TCR beta chain was retrieved from a study of T cell repertoires and HLA-DP antigens. Germline-derived CDR1 and CDR2 are MDHEN and SYDVKM. The V end lost 6 bases, the J end lost 12 bases, and 14 bases lay between the germline ends. This CDR3 is built from 11 residues. Primers targeted 54 TRBV and 13 TRBJ segments. Deep-resolution sequencing targeted around 190,000 T cell genomes in pre-culture CD4+ samples. The assay was immunoSEQ multiplex PCR, and TCRdb's table has in-frame clones only and misses some. The sample lists 75,000 to 90,000 clones, 86% occurring once. Comments on this clone: Its specificity is not known.

Study conclusions and caveats: Naive and memory CD4+ cells were analysed together, not apart. Against both alloantigens, CD137+ clonality was similar, approximately 0.41.

Sequencing was performed on CD4+ T cells from PBMCs. The chain combines TRBV28 with TRBJ2-5; D perhaps matches TRBD1 (6 bases). This TCR came from a man aged 45-65 years in good health and CMV-seronegative. The CDR3 nucleotides read TGTGCCAGCAGCCCCCGGGACACTAAGTACTTC. This encodes CASSPRDTKYF.